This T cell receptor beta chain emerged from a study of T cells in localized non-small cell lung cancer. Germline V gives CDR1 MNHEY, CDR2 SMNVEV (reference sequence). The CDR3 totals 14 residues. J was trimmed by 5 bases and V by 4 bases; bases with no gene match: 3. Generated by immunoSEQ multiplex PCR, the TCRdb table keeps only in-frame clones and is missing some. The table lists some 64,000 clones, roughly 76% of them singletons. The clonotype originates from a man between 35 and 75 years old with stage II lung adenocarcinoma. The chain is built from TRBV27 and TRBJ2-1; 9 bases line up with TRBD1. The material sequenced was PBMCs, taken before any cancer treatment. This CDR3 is CASSYRGQNNEQFF. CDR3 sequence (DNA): TGTGCCAGCAGTTACAGGGGGCAAAACAATGAGCAGTTCTTC.